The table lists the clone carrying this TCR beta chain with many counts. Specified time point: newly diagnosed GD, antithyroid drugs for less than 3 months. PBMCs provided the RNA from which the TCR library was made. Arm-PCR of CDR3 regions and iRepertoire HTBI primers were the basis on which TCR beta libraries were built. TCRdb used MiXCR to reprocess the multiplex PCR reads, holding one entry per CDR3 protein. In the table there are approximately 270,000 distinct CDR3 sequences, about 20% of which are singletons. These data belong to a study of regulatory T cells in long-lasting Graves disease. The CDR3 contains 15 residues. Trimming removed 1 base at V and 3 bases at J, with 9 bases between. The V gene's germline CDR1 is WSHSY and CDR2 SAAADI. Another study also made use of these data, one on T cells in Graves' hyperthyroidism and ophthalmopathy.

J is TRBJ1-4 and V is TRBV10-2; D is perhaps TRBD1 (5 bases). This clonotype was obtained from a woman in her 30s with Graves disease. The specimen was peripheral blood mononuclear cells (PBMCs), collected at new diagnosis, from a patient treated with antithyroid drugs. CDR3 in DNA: TGCGCCAGCAGTGAGTTTGAGACAGCTAATGAAAAACTGTTTTTT. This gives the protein CASSEFETANEKLFF.